This T cell receptor beta chain was sequenced in a study of spatial heterogeneity in lung cancer. Study results and caveats: Expanded TCRs classified as ubiquitous or regional were counted, and these counts tracked ubiquitous and regional nonsynonymous mutations, respectively. Tumor mutation count correlated with how many alpha and beta TCRs expanded intratumorally.

TCRdb re-derived calls from the 5' RACE reads in MiXCR, one entry per CDR3 protein. The data hold 25,000 to 30,000 distinct CDR3 sequences, with around 6.9% observed a single time. The germline V gene encodes CDR1 MNHEY and CDR2 SVGEGT. The CDR3 sequence is 14 residues long. V was clipped by 3 bases and J by 2 bases, with 7 bases between them. This clonotype was found many times. As yet, its antigen is unknown. Time point noted: sample taken at primary tumor resection. The chain has TRBV6-2 or TRBV6-3 and TRBJ2-2, with D perhaps given as TRBD1 or TRBD2 (5 bases each). The sequenced sample was lung tumor tissue, obtained at surgery. This sequence was found in a male donor with early-stage non-small cell lung cancer. CDR3 nucleotide sequence: TGTGCCAGCAGTTATTGGGACAACACCGGGGAGCTGTTTTTT. It specifies CASSYWDNTGELFF.